This TCR beta chain was identified in a study of blood T cell repertoires in COVID-19. On the study more broadly: Sources were T cells, B-cell-depleted T cells, or PBMCs; the material itself was cDNA or gDNA.

The CDR3 extends over 13 amino acids. The V gene end was trimmed by 4 bases and the J gene end by 6 bases; junction bases not matched to a gene: 6. Germline CDR1 reads SGHDT; CDR2 reads YYEEEE. Authors' analysis steps: How many nucleated cells were present was estimated from reference gene primer amplification. TCRdb's copy holds only in-frame clones and misses some; the assay was immunoSEQ multiplex PCR. V, J and clone size are taken as reported in that table, and D and trimming were inferred from the DNA itself. The sample shows some 350,000 clones, around nine tenths of them seen only once. This clone appeared a few times.

The J gene is TRBJ1-2, the V gene TRBV5-6; 7 bases fit TRBD1. This clonotype was obtained from a human donor in a cohort sampled during active COVID-19. Sequencing used peripheral blood. CDR3 amino acids: CASSPDRADGYTF. CDR3 DNA sequence: TGTGCCAGCAGCCCAGACAGGGCGGATGGCTACACCTTC.